This entry lists 13 T cell receptor beta chains sequenced from one sample in a study of blood T cell repertoires in COVID-19. TCRdb's table, derived via immunoSEQ multiplex PCR, lists solely in-frame clones and lacks some. The sample lists 85,000 to 100,000 clones, over 75% occurring once. Sequencing was done on a sample of peripheral blood. All receptors derive from a man aged 55 to 70 with acute or convalescent COVID-19.

The rearrangement uses TRBV6-1 and TRBJ1-3, with D perhaps matching TRBD1 (6 bases). Germline values: CDR1 MNHNS, CDR2 SASEGT. CDR3 length: 18 amino acids. V gave up 3 bases and J gave up 2 bases, with 20 bases separating them. The CDR3, as DNA: TGTGCCAGCAGTGACCGGACAGCAATGAGGGGCGCTGGAAACACCATATATTTT. This translates into CASSDRTAMRGAGNTIYF.

The genes are TRBV12-5 and TRBJ1-1; D is uncertain. The CDR3 is 13 residues long. The germline V and J ends were trimmed by 1 base and 6 bases, with 9 bases remaining between them. Germline V gene sequence: CDR1 LGHNT, CDR2 FRNRAP. The CDR3 protein is CASGLGLRAEAFF. In DNA form, the CDR3 reads TGTGCTAGTGGTTTGGGTCTTCGGGCTGAAGCTTTCTTT.

This chain connects TRBV11-2 to TRBJ1-3; no reliable D call. This CDR3 has 14 amino acids. CDR1 is SGHAT and CDR2 is FQNNGV in the germline V gene. Trimming stripped 3 bases from V and 0 bases from J, with 6 bases between. The CDR3 sequence: CASSFSLSGNTIYF. The CDR3 coding sequence is TGTGCCAGCAGCTTTTCCCTCTCTGGAAACACCATATATTTT.

V is TRBV5-6 and J is TRBJ2-1, with 12 bases matching TRBD1. The germline gives CDR1 SGHDT, CDR2 YYEEEE. The CDR3 loop spans 16 amino acids. With 4 bases clipped from V and 3 bases from J, the junction kept 5 bases outside the gene matches. The chain's CDR3 is CASSPGTGGFYNEQFF. CDR3 DNA: TGTGCCAGCAGCCCTGGGACAGGGGGCTTCTACAATGAGCAGTTCTTC.

The chain links TRBV18 to TRBJ2-4; 8 nucleotides agree with TRBD1. CDR1 and CDR2 (germline): KGHSH, LQKENI. Trimming at V came to 4 bases and at J to 1 base, leaving 9 bases not matched to a gene. The CDR3 covers 17 residues. The DNA for the CDR3 is TGTGCCAGCTCACGAGAGACAGGGGCGTCGGCCAAAAACATTCAGTACTTC. As protein: CASSRETGASAKNIQYF.

This chain links TRBV11-2 with TRBJ2-4; weak D call: TRBD1 (6 bases). The CDR3 length is 17 residues. V was trimmed by 6 bases and J by 0 bases, leaving 18 bases between them. Germline assignment: CDR1 SGHAT and CDR2 FQNNGV. The CDR3 sequence is CASRTTRGGIAKNIQYF. In DNA form, the CDR3 reads TGTGCCAGCAGAACCACCAGAGGGGGAATAGCCAAAAACATTCAGTACTTC.

The V and J genes are TRBV3-1 (or the pseudogene TRBV3-2) and TRBJ2-1; no firm D call. Per the germline V gene, CDR1 is LGHDT and CDR2 is YNNKEL (reference sequence). This CDR3 contains 14 residues. Trimming took 2 bases from V and 4 from J, leaving 9 bases between them. The CDR3 DNA follows: TGTGCCAGCAGCCAACATTCCGGGTACAATGAGCAGTTCTTC. It encodes CASSQHSGYNEQFF.

This clone was recorded once. This rearrangement joins TRBV27 to TRBJ2-1; 7 bases are a match to TRBD1. The CDR3 runs 17 residues. The germline V gene has CDR1 MNHEY and CDR2 SMNVEV (reference sequence). The trim removed 5 bases at V and 5 bases at J, leaving 15 bases unmatched. This CDR3 reads CASSPQGVGLSDNEQFF. DNA of the CDR3: TGTGCCAGCAGTCCTCAGGGGGTCGGGCTATCCGACAATGAGCAGTTCTTC.

V is TRBV6-2 or TRBV6-3 and J is TRBJ1-1, with D possibly being TRBD1 (5 bases). The V end was cut by 2 bases, the J end by 5 bases, with 9 bases between. This CDR3 region has 13 residues. Per germline, CDR1 MNHEY and CDR2 SVGEGT. CDR3 nucleotide sequence: TGTGCCAGCAGTTACGTGGCAGGGACTGAAGCTTTCTTT. This encodes CASSYVAGTEAFF.

The chain carries TRBV10-1 and TRBJ2-2; TRBD2 might be the D (6 bases). Germline V lookup: CDR1 WNHNN, CDR2 SYGVQD (reference sequence). This CDR3 is built from 13 residues. Between the trimmed V and J ends, which lost 7 bases and 3 bases, there was a span of 9 bases. The CDR3 sequence is CASTRDYTGELFF. The CDR3 DNA sequence: TGCGCCAGCACCCGGGACTACACCGGGGAGCTGTTTTTT.

The chain joins TRBV27 to TRBJ1-5; 10 nucleotides match TRBD1. V lost 3 bases, J lost 4 bases, and 3 bases stayed unmatched. Germline loops: CDR1 MNHEY, CDR2 SMNVEV (reference sequence). The CDR3 loop spans 15 amino acids. This CDR3 is CASSLDRGRNQPQHF. In nucleotides, the CDR3 is TGTGCCAGCAGTTTGGACAGGGGGAGAAATCAGCCCCAGCATTTT.

This chain uses TRBV3-1 (or the pseudogene TRBV3-2) with TRBJ2-7, with 8 bases identical to TRBD1. Germline loops: CDR1 LGHDT, CDR2 YNNKEL (reference sequence). The CDR3 is 15 residues long. J gave up 2 bases and V 4 bases, and 7 bases lay outside the gene matches. The CDR3 coding sequence is TGTGCCAGCAGCCGGGGACAGGTGATACCCTACGAGCAGTACTTC. This codes for CASSRGQVIPYEQYF.

The chain employs TRBV10-3 and TRBJ1-3; TRBD1 matches 7 bases. V shed 7 bases and J 3 bases; nucleotides not matched to a gene: 6. The germline V gene has CDR1 ENHRY and CDR2 SYGVKD. This CDR3 region has 14 residues. The CDR3 sequence: CAITRDRGGNTIYF. The CDR3 DNA reads TGTGCCATCACCCGGGACAGAGGTGGAAACACCATATATTTT.